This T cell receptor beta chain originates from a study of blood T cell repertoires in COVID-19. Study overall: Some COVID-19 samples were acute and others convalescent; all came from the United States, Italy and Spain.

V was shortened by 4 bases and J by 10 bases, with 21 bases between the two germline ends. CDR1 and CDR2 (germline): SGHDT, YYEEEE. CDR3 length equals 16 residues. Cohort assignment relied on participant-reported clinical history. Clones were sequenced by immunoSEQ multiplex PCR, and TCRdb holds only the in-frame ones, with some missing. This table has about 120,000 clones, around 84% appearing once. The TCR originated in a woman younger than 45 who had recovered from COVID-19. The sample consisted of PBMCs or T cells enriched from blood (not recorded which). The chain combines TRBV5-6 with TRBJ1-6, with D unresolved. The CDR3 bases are TGTGCCAGCAGCCCCTTGATGATCGGGGTTGGGTCACCCCTCCACTTT. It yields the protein CASSPLMIGVGSPLHF.